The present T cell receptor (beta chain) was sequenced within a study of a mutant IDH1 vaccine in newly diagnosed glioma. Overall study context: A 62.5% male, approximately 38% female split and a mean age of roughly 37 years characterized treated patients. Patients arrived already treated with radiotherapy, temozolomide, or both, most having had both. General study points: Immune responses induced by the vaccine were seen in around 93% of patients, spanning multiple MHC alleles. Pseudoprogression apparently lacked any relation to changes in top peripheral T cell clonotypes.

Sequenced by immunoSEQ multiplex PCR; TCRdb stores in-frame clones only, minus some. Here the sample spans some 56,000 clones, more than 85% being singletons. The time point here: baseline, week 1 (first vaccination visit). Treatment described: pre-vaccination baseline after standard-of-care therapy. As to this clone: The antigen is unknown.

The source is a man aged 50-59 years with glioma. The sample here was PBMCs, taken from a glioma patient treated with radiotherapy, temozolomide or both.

The CDR3 spells CASSETSGRAGTQYF. Written as DNA, the CDR3 is TGTGCCAGCAGCGAGACTAGCGGGAGGGCCGGTACGCAGTATTTT. The chain is built from TRBV7-3 and TRBJ2-3; 14 nucleotides agree with TRBD2. Per germline, CDR1 SGHTA and CDR2 FQGTGA. With V trimmed by 5 bases and J by 8 bases, 6 bases remained unmatched. The CDR3 spans 15 residues. The variable domain in full, with the rest retrieved from reference TRBV7-3 and TRBJ2-3, is GAGVSQTPSNKVTEKGKYVELRCDPISGHTALYWYRQSLGQGPEFLIYFQGTGAADDSGLPNDRFFAVRPEGSVSTLKIQRTERGDSAVYLCASSETSGRAGTQYFGPGTRLTVL.